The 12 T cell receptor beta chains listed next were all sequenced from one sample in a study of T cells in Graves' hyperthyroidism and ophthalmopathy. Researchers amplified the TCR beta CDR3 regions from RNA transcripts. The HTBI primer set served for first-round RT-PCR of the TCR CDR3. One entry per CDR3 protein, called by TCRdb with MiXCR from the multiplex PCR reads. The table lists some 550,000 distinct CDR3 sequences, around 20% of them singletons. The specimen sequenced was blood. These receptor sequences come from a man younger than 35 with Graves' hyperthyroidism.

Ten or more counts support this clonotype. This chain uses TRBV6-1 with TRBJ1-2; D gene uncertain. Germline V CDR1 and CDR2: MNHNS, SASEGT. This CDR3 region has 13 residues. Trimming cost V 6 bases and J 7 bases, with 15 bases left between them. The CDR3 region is CASSRMGLFGYTF. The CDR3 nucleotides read TGTGCCAGCAGCCGGATGGGGTTGTTTGGCTACACCTTC.

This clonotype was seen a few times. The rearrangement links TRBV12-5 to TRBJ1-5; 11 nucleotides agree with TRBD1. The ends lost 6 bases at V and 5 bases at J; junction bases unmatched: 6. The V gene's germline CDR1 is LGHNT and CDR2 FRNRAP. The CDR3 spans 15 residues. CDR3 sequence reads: CASGRDRGEDQPQHF. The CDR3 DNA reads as TGTGCTAGTGGGCGGGACAGGGGGGAAGATCAGCCCCAGCATTTT.

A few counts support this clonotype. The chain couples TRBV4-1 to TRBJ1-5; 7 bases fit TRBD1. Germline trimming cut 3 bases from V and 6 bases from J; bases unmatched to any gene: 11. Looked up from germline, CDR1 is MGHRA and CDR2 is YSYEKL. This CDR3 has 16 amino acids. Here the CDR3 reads CASSHSQGVFTQPQHF. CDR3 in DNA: TGCGCCAGCAGCCACTCTCAGGGGGTGTTTACTCAGCCCCAGCATTTT.

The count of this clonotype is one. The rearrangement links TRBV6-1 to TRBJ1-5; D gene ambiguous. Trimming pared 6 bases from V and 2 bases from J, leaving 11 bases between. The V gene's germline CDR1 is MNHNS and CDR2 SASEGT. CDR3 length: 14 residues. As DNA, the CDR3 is TGTGCCAGCAGAGCTGGCAGCCGCAATCAGCCCCAGCATTTT. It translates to CASRAGSRNQPQHF.

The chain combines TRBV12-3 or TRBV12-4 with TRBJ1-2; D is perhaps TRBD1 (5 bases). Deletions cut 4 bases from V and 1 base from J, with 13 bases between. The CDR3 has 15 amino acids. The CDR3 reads CASSSNRQINYGYTF. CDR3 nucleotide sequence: TGTGCCAGCAGTTCAAATCGACAGATTAACTATGGCTACACCTTC.

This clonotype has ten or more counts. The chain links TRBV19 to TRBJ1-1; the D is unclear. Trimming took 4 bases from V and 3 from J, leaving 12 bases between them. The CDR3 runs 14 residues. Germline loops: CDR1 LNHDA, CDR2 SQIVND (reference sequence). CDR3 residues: CASSTGGLDTEAFF. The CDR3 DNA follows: TGTGCCAGTAGTACGGGAGGCTTAGACACTGAAGCTTTCTTT.

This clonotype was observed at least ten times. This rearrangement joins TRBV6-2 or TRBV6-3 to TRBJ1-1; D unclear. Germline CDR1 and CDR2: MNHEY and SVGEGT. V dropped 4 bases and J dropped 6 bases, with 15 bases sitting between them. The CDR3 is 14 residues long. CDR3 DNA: TGTGCCAGCAGTTTTCCGGGCACCGGGGCTGAAGCTTTCTTT. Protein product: CASSFPGTGAEAFF.

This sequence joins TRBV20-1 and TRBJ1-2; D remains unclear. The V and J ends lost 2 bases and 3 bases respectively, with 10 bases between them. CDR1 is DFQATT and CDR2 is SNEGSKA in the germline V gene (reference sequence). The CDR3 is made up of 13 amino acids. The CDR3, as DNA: TGCAGTGCTAGACCTGGATCTGACTATGGCTACACCTTC. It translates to CSARPGSDYGYTF.

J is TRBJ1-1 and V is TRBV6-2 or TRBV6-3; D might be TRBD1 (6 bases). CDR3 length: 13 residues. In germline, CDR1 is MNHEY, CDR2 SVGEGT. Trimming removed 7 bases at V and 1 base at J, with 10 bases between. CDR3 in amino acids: CASNRDWNTEAFF. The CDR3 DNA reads TGTGCCAGCAACAGGGATTGGAACACTGAAGCTTTCTTT.

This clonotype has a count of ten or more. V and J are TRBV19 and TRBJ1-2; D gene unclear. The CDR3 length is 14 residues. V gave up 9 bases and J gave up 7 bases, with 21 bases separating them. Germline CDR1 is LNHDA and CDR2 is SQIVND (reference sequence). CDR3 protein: CASSPSTPVLGYTF. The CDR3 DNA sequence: TGTGCCAGCTCCCCTTCTACTCCGGTTCTTGGCTACACCTTC.

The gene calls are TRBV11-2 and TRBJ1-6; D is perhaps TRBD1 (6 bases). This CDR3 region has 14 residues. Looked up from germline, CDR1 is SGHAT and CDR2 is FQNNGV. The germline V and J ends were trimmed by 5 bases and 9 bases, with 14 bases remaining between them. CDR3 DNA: TGTGCCAGCAGCGCCGACAGGTGGGGTTCACCCCTCCACTTT. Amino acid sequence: CASSADRWGSPLHF.

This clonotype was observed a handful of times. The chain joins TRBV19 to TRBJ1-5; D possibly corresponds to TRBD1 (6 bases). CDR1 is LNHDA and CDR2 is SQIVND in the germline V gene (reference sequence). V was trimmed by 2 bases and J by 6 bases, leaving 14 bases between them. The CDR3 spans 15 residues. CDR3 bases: TGTGCCAGTAGTATAAGCGTCAGGGGCGCTCAGCCCCAGCATTTT. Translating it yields CASSISVRGAQPQHF. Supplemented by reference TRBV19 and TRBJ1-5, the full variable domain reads DGGITQSPKYLFRKEGQNVTLSCEQNLNHDAMYWYRQDPGQGLRLIYYSQIVNDFQKGDIAEGYSVSREKKESFPLTVTSAQKNPTAFYLCASSISVRGAQPQHFGDGTRLSIL.